One sample yielded the 21 T cell receptor beta chains listed below, sequenced in a study of vaccination and CD4 T cells after COVID-19. The Oncomine TCR Beta short-read assay was what sequenced the DNA obtained from cultured CD4+ T cells. TCRdb used MiXCR to reprocess the PCR reads, holding one entry per CDR3 protein. Of 15,000 to 20,000 distinct CDR3 sequences listed, over 40% are singletons. Indicated treatment: approximately nine-day PBMC culture with coronavirus spike peptide pools or control peptides (ViraFEST assay). Their cognate antigens are unknown. The sequencing input was CD4+ T cells from blood, cultured in vitro. These receptors were obtained from a human donor who had recovered from COVID-19.

This clonotype ranks as large. The chain is built from TRBV7-2 and TRBJ1-1, with 9 bases identical to TRBD1. This CDR3 comprises 18 residues. From germline, CDR1 is SGHTA and CDR2 FQGNSA. V trimming: 6 bases; J trimming: 4 bases; junction bases outside the gene matches: 18. For the CDR3, the DNA is TGTGCCAGCAGATCTAGAGGGGGGGGGACAGGGCGGATCACTGAAGCTTTCTTT. This translates into CASRSRGGGTGRITEAFF.

The CDR3 is CASSLFQESYNEQFF. CDR3 DNA: TGTGCCAGCAGCTTATTCCAAGAATCCTACAATGAGCAGTTCTTC. The rearrangement uses TRBV11-3 and TRBJ2-1; no definite D call. This CDR3 has 15 amino acids. Germline assignment: CDR1 SGHNT and CDR2 YENEEA. The V and J ends lost 2 bases and 1 base respectively, with 9 bases between them.

This clonotype was counted a few times. The rearrangement links TRBV10-3 to TRBJ1-2; 12 nucleotides match TRBD1. Germline CDR1 ENHRY, CDR2 SYGVKD. Germline trimming cut 3 bases from V and 5 bases from J; bases unmatched to any gene: 13. This CDR3 comprises 18 residues. CDR3 sequence reads: CAISDPGTGGAGEYGYTF. CDR3 DNA sequence: TGTGCCATCAGTGACCCCGGGACAGGGGGCGCGGGGGAGTATGGCTACACCTTC.

This clonotype has more than one count but fewer than ten. The chain joins TRBV12-3 or TRBV12-4 to TRBJ1-2; no firm D call. The CDR3 contains 13 residues. V was trimmed by 5 bases and J by 7 bases, leaving 14 bases between them. CDR3 DNA: TGTGCCAGCAGTAACGGGCGGGAGCTTGGCTACACCTTC. Amino acid sequence: CASSNGRELGYTF.

The chain has TRBV27 and TRBJ2-7, with TRBD2 matching over 11 bases. V lost 4 bases, J lost 4 bases, and 3 bases stayed unmatched. The germline V gene encodes CDR1 MNHEY and CDR2 SMNVEV (reference sequence). The CDR3 sequence is 14 residues long. The CDR3 nucleotides read TGTGCCAGCAGTTCTAGCGGGGGGCGGTACGAGCAGTACTTC. It is translated as CASSSSGGRYEQYF.

Only one count was recorded for this clonotype. CDR3 region: CASQAPGTGSYEQYF. CDR3 DNA sequence: TGTGCCAGCCAAGCCCCCGGGACAGGCTCCTACGAGCAGTACTTC. The rearrangement links TRBV19 to TRBJ2-7; the match to TRBD1 covers 8 bases. V lost 9 bases, J lost 0 bases, and 10 bases stayed unmatched. Per the germline V gene, CDR1 is LNHDA and CDR2 is SQIVND (reference sequence). This CDR3 has 15 residues.

This clonotype has just one count. The CDR3 DNA reads TGCAGCGCTCTCCTGACTAGCGGGAGACGGGATGAGCAGTTCTTC. Translation gives CSALLTSGRRDEQFF. The chain is built from TRBV29-1 and TRBJ2-1; 12 bases are a match to TRBD2. Losses at the gene ends were 7 bases for V and 8 bases for J; bases not matched to a gene: 12. CDR3 size: 15 residues. Germline CDR1 and CDR2: SQVTM and ANQGSEA.

This clonotype has just a few counts. CDR3 protein: CSAASSGAGTQYF. The CDR3 DNA reads TGCAGTGCTGCATCCTCAGGGGCTGGTACGCAGTATTTT. The V and J genes are TRBV20-1 and TRBJ2-3; possible D gene TRBD1, 6 bases. Between the trimmed V and J ends, which lost 5 bases and 8 bases, there was a span of 17 bases. CDR1 is DFQATT and CDR2 is SNEGSKA in the germline V gene (reference sequence). The CDR3 is made up of 13 amino acids.

This clonotype was counted only a few times. The chain recombines TRBV12-3 or TRBV12-4 with TRBJ2-2; the D gene is possibly TRBD2 (5 bases). V lost 5 bases and J lost 5, with 12 bases in between. CDR3 length: 14 residues. CDR3 loop: CASSRDRYTGELFF. In DNA form, the CDR3 reads TGTGCCAGCAGTCGGGATAGATATACCGGGGAGCTGTTTTTT.

This clonotype has only a few counts. The chain recombines TRBV6-5 with TRBJ1-1; 7 bases map to TRBD1. This CDR3 contains 14 residues. Germline V gene lookup returns CDR1 MNHEY and CDR2 SVGAGI. The V segment lost 0 bases and the J segment 10 bases; nucleotides outside the gene matches: 8. CDR3 region: CASSYSGDRIGAFF. The CDR3 DNA reads as TGTGCCAGCAGTTACTCGGGGGACAGAATTGGAGCTTTCTTT.

The gene calls are TRBV28 and TRBJ1-6; D might be TRBD1 (5 bases). The CDR3 runs 17 residues. Trimming removed 3 bases at V and 5 bases at J, with 17 bases between. Germline values: CDR1 MDHEN, CDR2 SYDVKM. The CDR3 coding sequence is TGTGCCAGCAGTTTTTGGTCCTTTGGACAAAATAATTCACCCCTCCACTTT. Protein product: CASSFWSFGQNNSPLHF. Full variable domain (missing parts from reference TRBV28 and TRBJ1-6): DVKVTQSSRYLVKRTGEKVFLECVQDMDHENMFWYRQDPGLGLRLIYFSYDVKMKEKGDIPEGYSVSREKKERFSLILESASTNQTSMYLCASSFWSFGQNNSPLHFGNGTRLTVT.

The chain joins TRBV19 to TRBJ2-1; a weak D match, TRBD2 (5 bases). Trimming took 1 base from V and 5 from J, leaving 15 bases between them. The germline V gene encodes CDR1 LNHDA and CDR2 SQIVND (reference sequence). The CDR3 has 16 residues. The CDR3 protein is CASSIGLPGGDNEQFF. In DNA, the CDR3 is TGTGCCAGTAGTATAGGACTGCCTGGAGGCGACAATGAGCAGTTCTTC.

This clonotype has a handful of counts. The chain has TRBV7-3 and TRBJ2-2; no reliable D call. Germline assignment: CDR1 SGHTA and CDR2 FQGTGA. V was cut by 5 bases and J by 1 base, with 5 bases left in between. The length of the CDR3 is 13 residues. CDR3 loop: CASSALNTGELFF. DNA of the CDR3: TGTGCCAGCAGCGCGTTGAACACCGGGGAGCTGTTTTTT.

This clonotype was seen only once. J is TRBJ2-1 and V is TRBV2, with 7 bases lining up with TRBD2. The V gene's germline CDR1 is SNHLY and CDR2 FYNNEI. The CDR3 extends over 12 amino acids. With 7 bases clipped from V and 8 bases from J, the junction kept 5 bases outside the gene matches. In DNA, the CDR3 is TGTGCCAGCACCGGACTAGTGGATGAGCAGTTCTTC. Translating gives CASTGLVDEQFF.

The J gene is TRBJ2-3, the V gene TRBV28, with TRBD2 matching 11 bases. The junction had 10 bases not matched to a gene; V was cut back by 7 bases and J by 7 bases. Germline V gives CDR1 MDHEN, CDR2 SYDVKM. The length of the CDR3 is 15 residues. CDR3 nucleotide sequence: TGTGCCAGCAAAGTTAGCGGGGGGGCGACGAATACGCAGTATTTT. Protein: CASKVSGGATNTQYF. The full variable domain, in which reference TRBV28 and TRBJ2-3 provide the parts outside the CDR3, is DVKVTQSSRYLVKRTGEKVFLECVQDMDHENMFWYRQDPGLGLRLIYFSYDVKMKEKGDIPEGYSVSREKKERFSLILESASTNQTSMYLCASKVSGGATNTQYFGPGTRLTVL.

The J gene is TRBJ2-7, the V gene TRBV28; D is uncertain. V was trimmed by 2 bases and J by 3 bases, leaving 14 bases between them. This CDR3 spans 15 amino acids. From germline, CDR1 is MDHEN and CDR2 SYDVKM. The CDR3 region is CASSLVALPNYEQYF. As DNA, the CDR3 is TGTGCCAGCAGTTTAGTAGCCCTGCCCAACTACGAGCAGTACTTC. The variable domain in full, completed from reference TRBV28 and TRBJ2-7, reads DVKVTQSSRYLVKRTGEKVFLECVQDMDHENMFWYRQDPGLGLRLIYFSYDVKMKEKGDIPEGYSVSREKKERFSLILESASTNQTSMYLCASSLVALPNYEQYFGPGTRLTVT.

CDR3 in DNA: TGTGCCGTTAGACAGGACACAGATACGCAGTATTTT. Its translation: CAVRQDTDTQYF. V gene TRBV6-1 combines with J gene TRBJ2-3, with TRBD1 as a possible D gene (6 bases). Trimming shortened V by 11 bases and J by 2 bases, and 11 bases separated the two germline ends. In germline, CDR1 is MNHNS, CDR2 SASEGT. The CDR3 runs to 12 residues.

This clonotype appeared a few times. The chain employs TRBV11-3 and TRBJ1-1; D may be TRBD1 (6 bases). The CDR3 is 14 amino acids. Trimming cost V 3 bases and J 1 base, with 9 bases left between them. The germline gives CDR1 SGHNT, CDR2 YENEEA. DNA of the CDR3: TGTGCCAGCAGCTTCGGGACAACGAACACTGAAGCTTTCTTT. Encoded protein: CASSFGTTNTEAFF.

This clonotype was found a few times. This chain connects TRBV6-2 or TRBV6-3 to TRBJ2-2; 7 bases line up with TRBD1. From germline, CDR1 is MNHEY and CDR2 SVGEGT. The trim removed 6 bases at V and 4 bases at J, leaving 2 bases unmatched. The CDR3 length is 13 residues. The CDR3 DNA follows: TGTGCCAGCAGGGCAGGGGGCACCGGGGAGCTGTTTTTT. Encoded protein: CASRAGGTGELFF.

This clonotype was detected only once. V and J are TRBV11-3 and TRBJ1-1; tentative D call: TRBD1 (6 bases). In germline, CDR1 is SGHNT, CDR2 YENEEA. The ends were cut back, 2 bases at V and 2 bases at J, with 12 bases in the middle. The CDR3 covers 15 residues. The CDR3 DNA follows: TGTGCCAGCAGCTTATATGGCAGGGGAAACACTGAAGCTTTCTTT. Translated: CASSLYGRGNTEAFF.

The sample holds a few counts of this clonotype. V and J are TRBV7-9 and TRBJ2-1; D call uncertain. Trimming shortened V by 2 bases and J by 10 bases, and 12 bases separated the two germline ends. Germline-derived CDR1 and CDR2 are SEHNR and FQNEAQ (reference sequence). The CDR3 is 13 amino acids. The CDR3 DNA sequence: TGTGCCAGCAGCTTACAAGCCTGGGGAGAGCAGTTCTTC. Translation: CASSLQAWGEQFF.